This record concerns one T cell receptor (beta chain) sequence. In the source study's methods: By means of reference gene primer amplification, nucleated cell counts were estimated. Some clones are missing from TCRdb's copy, which holds only in-frame ones; the method was immunoSEQ multiplex PCR. The D gene and trimming were derived from the DNA, and the V and J assignments and clone size from that table. The sample lists 200,000 to 250,000 clones, roughly nine tenths occurring once. This specimen comes from a study of blood T cell repertoires in COVID-19. V was pared by 3 bases and J by 6 bases, with 5 bases of the junction left unmatched. Germline CDR1 is SGHRS and CDR2 is YFSETQ. The CDR3 contains 15 residues.

This receptor was taken from a woman aged 18-29 years who had recovered from COVID-19. V usage is TRBV5-1 and J usage is TRBJ2-1, with 11 bases fitting TRBD2. Sequenced input: peripheral blood. In nucleotides, the CDR3 is TGCGCCAGCAGCTCGCAGACTAGCGGGGTCAATGAGCAGTTCTTC. The encoded protein is CASSSQTSGVNEQFF.